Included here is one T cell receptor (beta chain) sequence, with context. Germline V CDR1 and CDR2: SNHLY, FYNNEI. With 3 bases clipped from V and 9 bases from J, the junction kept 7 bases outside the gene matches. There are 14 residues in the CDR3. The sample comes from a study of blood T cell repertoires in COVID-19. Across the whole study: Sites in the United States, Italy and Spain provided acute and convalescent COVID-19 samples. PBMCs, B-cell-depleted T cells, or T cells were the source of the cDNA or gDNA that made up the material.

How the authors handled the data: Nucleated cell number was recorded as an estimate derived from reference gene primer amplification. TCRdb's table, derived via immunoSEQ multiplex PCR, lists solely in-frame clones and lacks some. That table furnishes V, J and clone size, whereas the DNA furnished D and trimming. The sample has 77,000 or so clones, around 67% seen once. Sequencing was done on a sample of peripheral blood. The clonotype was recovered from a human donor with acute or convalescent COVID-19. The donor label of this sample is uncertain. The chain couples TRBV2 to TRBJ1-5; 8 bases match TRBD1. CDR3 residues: CASSEGRGRGPQHF. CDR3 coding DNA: TGTGCCAGCAGTGAGGGCAGGGGGCGAGGGCCCCAGCATTTT.